This TCR beta chain was captured in a study of cytomegalovirus exposure and HLA in healthy donors. To note about this clone: Antigen: not known.

V was pared by 4 bases and J by 12 bases, with 19 bases between. The CDR3 covers 14 residues. Germline V gene data show CDR1 as KGHSH and CDR2 as LQKENI. Points from the study as a whole: HLA alleles were associated with 16,951 TCR beta sequences in a later analysis at 0.05 false discovery rate.

The PCR used 60 Vbeta and 13 Jbeta primers. TCRdb keeps only in-frame clones here, not all; method: immunoSEQ multiplex PCR. Here the sample spans approximately 88,000 clones, 76% being singletons. The specimen was PBMCs. V and J are TRBV18 and TRBJ2-1, with TRBD1 as a possible D gene (6 bases). The TCR originated in a male donor in good health and CMV-seronegative. The CDR3 coding sequence is TGTGCCAGCTCACTAGGACAGCCCCGAGGGTCGCAGTTCTTC. Translated: CASSLGQPRGSQFF. The entire variable domain, with the rest obtained from reference TRBV18 and TRBJ2-1, is as follows: NAGVMQNPRHLVRRRGQEARLRCSPMKGHSHVYWYRQLPEEGLKFMVYLQKENIIDESGMPKERFSAEFPKEGPSILRIQQVVRGDSAAYFCASSLGQPRGSQFFGPGTRLTVL.